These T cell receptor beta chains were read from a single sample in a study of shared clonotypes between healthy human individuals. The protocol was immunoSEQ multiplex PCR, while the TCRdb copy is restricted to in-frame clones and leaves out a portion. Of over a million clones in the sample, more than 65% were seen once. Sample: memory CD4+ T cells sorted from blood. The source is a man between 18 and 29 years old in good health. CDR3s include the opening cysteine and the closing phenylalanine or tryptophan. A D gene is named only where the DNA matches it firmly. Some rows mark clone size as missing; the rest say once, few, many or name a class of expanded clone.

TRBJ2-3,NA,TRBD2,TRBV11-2,CASSLTSRGTQYF,TGTGCCAGCAGCTTGACTAGCCGGGGTACGCAGTATTTT
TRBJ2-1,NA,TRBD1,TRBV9,CASTRGTGYNEQFF,TGTGCCAGCACCCGGGGGACAGGCTACAATGAGCAGTTCTTC
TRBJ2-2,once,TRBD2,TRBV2,CASMKTSGVANTGELFF,TGTGCCAGCATGAAGACTAGCGGGGTAGCGAACACCGGGGAGCTGTTTTTT
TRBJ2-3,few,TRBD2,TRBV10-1,CASSTGTSGQYF,TGCGCCAGCAGTACCGGGACTAGCGGGCAGTATTTT
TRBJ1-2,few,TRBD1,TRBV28,CASSWTGYGYTF,TGTGCCAGCAGTTGGACAGGGTATGGCTACACCTTC
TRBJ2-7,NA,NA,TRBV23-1,CARGGDSDYEQYF,TGCGCCAGAGGTGGGGATTCTGACTACGAGCAGTACTTC
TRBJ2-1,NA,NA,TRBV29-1,CSVERGTGSGDEQFF,TGCAGCGTTGAAAGGGGAACAGGGTCGGGCGATGAGCAGTTCTTC
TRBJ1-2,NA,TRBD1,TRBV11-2,CASSAWTGSSNYGYTF,TGTGCCAGCAGCGCCTGGACAGGGAGTTCTAACTATGGCTACACCTTC
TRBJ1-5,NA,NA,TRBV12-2,CASRLRPTGKPQHF,TGTGCAAGTCGCTTAAGGCCGACAGGGAAGCCCCAGCATTTT
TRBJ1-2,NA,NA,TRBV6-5,CASSPGGSNYGYTF,TGTGCCAGCAGTCCCGGGGGTTCCAACTATGGCTACACCTTC
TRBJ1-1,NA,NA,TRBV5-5,CASSLASRNTEAFF,TGTGCCAGCAGCTTGGCCTCACGGAACACTGAAGCTTTCTTT
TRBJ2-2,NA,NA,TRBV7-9,CASKAGLNTGELFF,TGTGCCAGCAAGGCCGGATTGAACACCGGGGAGCTGTTTTTT
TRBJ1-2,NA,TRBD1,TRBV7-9,CASSLTGNLNYGYTF,TGTGCCAGCAGTTTGACAGGGAACCTGAACTATGGCTACACCTTC
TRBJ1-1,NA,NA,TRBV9,CASSVTTSNTEAFF,TGTGCCAGCAGCGTTACAACTTCGAACACTGAAGCTTTCTTT
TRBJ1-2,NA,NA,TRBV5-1,CASSEGAVHNYGYTF,TGCGCCAGCAGTGAAGGGGCAGTTCACAACTATGGCTACACCTTC
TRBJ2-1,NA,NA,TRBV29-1,CSARPGQSPSYNEQFF,TGCAGCGCCAGACCGGGACAAAGTCCTTCCTACAATGAGCAGTTCTTC
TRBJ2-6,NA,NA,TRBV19,CASSLRAGEANVLTF,TGTGCCAGTTCTCTCAGGGCCGGGGAGGCCAACGTCCTGACTTTC
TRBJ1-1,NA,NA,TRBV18,CASSPTDSMNTEAFF,TGTGCCAGCTCACCAACGGACAGTATGAACACTGAAGCTTTCTTT
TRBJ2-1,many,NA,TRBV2,CGSSAQVYPFF,TGTGGCAGCTCGGCCCAAGTATATCCGTTCTTC
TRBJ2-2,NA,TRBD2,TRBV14,CASSQVRSGSTGELFF,TGTGCCAGCAGCCAAGTAAGGAGCGGGAGTACCGGGGAGCTGTTTTTT
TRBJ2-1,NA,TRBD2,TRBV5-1,CASSPTSGGYNEQFF,TGCGCCAGCAGCCCGACTAGCGGGGGGTACAATGAGCAGTTCTTC
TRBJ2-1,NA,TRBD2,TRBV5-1,CASSWGTSRAAYNEQFF,TGCGCCAGCAGCTGGGGGACTAGTAGAGCCGCCTACAATGAGCAGTTCTTC
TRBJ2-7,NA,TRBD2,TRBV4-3,CASSQLAGDYEQYF,TGCGCCAGCAGCCAACTAGCGGGAGACTACGAGCAGTACTTC
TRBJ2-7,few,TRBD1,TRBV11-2,CASSFKTGFSSSYEQYF,TGTGCCAGCAGCTTCAAGACAGGGTTTAGTAGCTCCTACGAGCAGTACTTC
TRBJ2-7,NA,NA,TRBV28,CASRRQYEQYF,TGTGCCAGCAGGCGACAGTACGAGCAGTACTTC
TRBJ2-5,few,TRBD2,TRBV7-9,CASSLLSGGARETQYF,TGTGCCAGCAGCTTACTTAGCGGGGGGGCCAGGGAGACCCAGTACTTC
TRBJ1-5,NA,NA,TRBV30,CAWSVGGGSNQPQHF,TGTGCCTGGAGTGTAGGAGGGGGAAGCAATCAGCCCCAGCATTTT
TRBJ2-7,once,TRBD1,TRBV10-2,CASSDRDRATYEQYF,TGCGCCAGCAGTGATCGAGACAGGGCCACCTACGAGCAGTACTTC
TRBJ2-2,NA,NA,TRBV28,CASSLNQGTGELFF,TGTGCCAGCAGTTTAAATCAAGGCACCGGGGAGCTGTTTTTT
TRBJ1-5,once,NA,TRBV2,CASSVDTISNQPQHF,TGTGCCAGCAGTGTGGACACTATTAGCAATCAGCCCCAGCATTTT
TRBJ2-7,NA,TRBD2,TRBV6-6,CASSLAEGLGLSEQYF,TGTGCCAGCAGTTTAGCGGAGGGACTAGGACTAAGCGAGCAGTACTTC
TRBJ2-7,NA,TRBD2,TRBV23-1,CASSQSRLAGEYEQYF,TGCGCCAGCAGTCAATCCCGGCTAGCGGGAGAATACGAGCAGTACTTC
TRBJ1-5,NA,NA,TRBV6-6,CASSYSTGSPNQPQHF,TGTGCCAGCAGTTACTCGACGGGATCCCCCAATCAGCCCCAGCATTTT
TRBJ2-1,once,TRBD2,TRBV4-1,CASSQRAGTRRDEQFF,TGCGCCAGCAGCCAAAGGGCCGGGACTAGGAGGGATGAGCAGTTCTTC
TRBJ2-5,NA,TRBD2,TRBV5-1,CASSLGSLAGAWGKETQYF,TGCGCCAGCAGCTTGGGGAGCCTAGCGGGAGCGTGGGGCAAAGAGACCCAGTACTTC
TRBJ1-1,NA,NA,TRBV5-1,CASSLTAMNTEAFF,TGCGCCAGCAGCTTGACAGCTATGAACACTGAAGCTTTCTTT
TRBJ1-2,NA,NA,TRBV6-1,CASSELGAGPYGYTF,TGTGCCAGCAGTGAACTTGGGGCGGGACCCTATGGCTACACCTTC
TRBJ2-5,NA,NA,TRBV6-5,CASSYGLTQYF,TGTGCCAGCAGTTACGGCCTGACCCAGTACTTC
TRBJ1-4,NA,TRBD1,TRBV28,CASSTGQPNEKLFF,TGTGCCAGCAGTACGGGACAGCCTAATGAAAAACTGTTTTTT
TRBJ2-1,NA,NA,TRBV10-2,CASSGYNEQFF,TGCGCCAGCAGTGGGTACAATGAGCAGTTCTTC
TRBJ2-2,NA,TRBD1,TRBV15,CATSRGQGGFGAGELFF,TGTGCCACCAGCAGGGGACAGGGAGGATTTGGGGCCGGGGAGCTGTTTTTT
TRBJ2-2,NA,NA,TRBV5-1,CASSRQGTDTGELFF,TGCGCCAGCAGCCGGCAGGGTACCGACACCGGGGAGCTGTTTTTT
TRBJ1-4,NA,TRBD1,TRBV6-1,CASSEETGTGTATNEKLFF,TGTGCCAGCAGTGAGGAGACCGGGACAGGAACTGCAACTAATGAAAAACTGTTTTTT
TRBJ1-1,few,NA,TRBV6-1,CATQAGQNTEAFF,TGTGCCACCCAGGCTGGGCAGAACACTGAAGCTTTCTTT
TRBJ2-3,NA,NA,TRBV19,CASSSSGGQTDTQYF,TGTGCCAGTAGTTCGAGTGGGGGCCAGACAGATACGCAGTATTTT
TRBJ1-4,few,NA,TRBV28,CASSLYGGNEKLFF,TGTGCCAGCAGTTTATACGGCGGGAATGAAAAACTGTTTTTT
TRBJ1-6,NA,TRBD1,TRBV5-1,CASSLEGVRGSPLHF,TGCGCCAGCAGCTTGGAAGGGGTCAGGGGGTCACCCCTCCACTTT
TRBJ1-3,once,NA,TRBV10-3,CAISARTTGSSGNTIYF,TGTGCCATCAGTGCGCGGACGACGGGAAGCTCTGGAAACACCATATATTTT
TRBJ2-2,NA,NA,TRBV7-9,CASSLGLANTGELFF,TGTGCCAGCAGCTTAGGGCTGGCGAACACCGGGGAGCTGTTTTTT
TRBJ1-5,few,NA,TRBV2,CASSLVEPQHF,TGTGCCAGCAGTTTGGTGGAGCCCCAGCATTTT
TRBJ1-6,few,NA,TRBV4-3,CASSQVADLSSPLHF,TGCGCCAGCAGCCAAGTTGCAGACTTGAGCTCACCCCTCCACTTT
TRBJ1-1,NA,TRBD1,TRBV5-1,CASSLAGQGDTEAFF,TGCGCCAGCAGCTTGGCCGGACAGGGGGACACTGAAGCTTTCTTT
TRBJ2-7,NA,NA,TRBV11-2,CASSLRATNLREQYF,TGTGCCAGCAGCTTAAGGGCTACCAATTTGAGGGAGCAGTACTTC
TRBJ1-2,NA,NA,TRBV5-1,CASRQGLSNYGYTF,TGCGCCAGCAGGCAGGGCCTTTCTAACTATGGCTACACCTTC
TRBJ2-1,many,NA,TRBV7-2,CASSLASLAYNEQFF,TGTGCCAGCAGCTTAGCTTCGCTGGCCTACAATGAGCAGTTCTTC
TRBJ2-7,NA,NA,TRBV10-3,CAISPDTYEQYF,TGTGCCATCAGCCCGGATACCTACGAGCAGTACTTC
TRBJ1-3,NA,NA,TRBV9,CASGPAAYRSGNTIYF,TGTGCCAGCGGACCAGCCGCGTACCGCTCTGGAAACACCATATATTTT
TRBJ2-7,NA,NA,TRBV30,CAWSVGLNVHEQYF,TGTGCCTGGAGTGTTGGCCTGAACGTCCACGAGCAGTACTTC
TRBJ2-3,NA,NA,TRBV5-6,CASSLNSGPDTQYF,TGTGCCAGCAGCTTGAACAGCGGCCCAGATACGCAGTATTTT
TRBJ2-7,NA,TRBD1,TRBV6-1,CASSEATGAPYEQYF,TGTGCCAGCAGTGAAGCGACAGGGGCCCCCTACGAGCAGTACTTC